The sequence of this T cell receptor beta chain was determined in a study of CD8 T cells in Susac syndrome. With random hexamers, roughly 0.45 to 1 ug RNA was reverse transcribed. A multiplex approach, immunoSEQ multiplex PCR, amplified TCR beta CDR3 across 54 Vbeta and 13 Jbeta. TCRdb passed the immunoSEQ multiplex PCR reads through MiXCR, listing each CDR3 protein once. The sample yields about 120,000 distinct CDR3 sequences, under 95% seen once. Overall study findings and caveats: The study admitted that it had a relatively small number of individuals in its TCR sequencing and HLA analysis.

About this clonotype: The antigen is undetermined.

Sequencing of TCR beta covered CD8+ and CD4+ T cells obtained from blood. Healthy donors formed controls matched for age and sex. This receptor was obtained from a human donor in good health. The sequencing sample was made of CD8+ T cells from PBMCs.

The CDR3 DNA is TGTGCCAGCAATAAAAGGGTCCCGGGGGGGCATGGGACCCAGTACTTC. The encoded protein is CASNKRVPGGHGTQYF. The rearrangement uses TRBV12-3 or TRBV12-4 and TRBJ2-5; 8 bases line up with TRBD2. The CDR3 covers 16 residues. V was pared by 7 bases and J by 7 bases, with 17 bases of the junction left unmatched.